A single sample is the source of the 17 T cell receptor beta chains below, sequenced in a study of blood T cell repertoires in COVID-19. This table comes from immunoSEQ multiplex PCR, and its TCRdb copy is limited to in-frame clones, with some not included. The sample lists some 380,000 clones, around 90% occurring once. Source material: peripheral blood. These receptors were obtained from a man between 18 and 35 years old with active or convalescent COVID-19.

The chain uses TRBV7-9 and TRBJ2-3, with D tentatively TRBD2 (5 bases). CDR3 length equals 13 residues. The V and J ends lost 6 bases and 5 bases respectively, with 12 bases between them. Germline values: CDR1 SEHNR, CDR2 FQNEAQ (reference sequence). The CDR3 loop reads CASRAAVIDTQYF. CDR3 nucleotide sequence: TGTGCCAGCAGAGCGGCAGTGATAGATACGCAGTATTTT.

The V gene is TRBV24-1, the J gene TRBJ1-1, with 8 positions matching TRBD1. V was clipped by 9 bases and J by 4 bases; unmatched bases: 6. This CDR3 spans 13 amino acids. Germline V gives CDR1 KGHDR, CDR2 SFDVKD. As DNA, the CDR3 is TGTGCCACCCTGGACAGGGCGGGCACTGAAGCTTTCTTT. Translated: CATLDRAGTEAFF.

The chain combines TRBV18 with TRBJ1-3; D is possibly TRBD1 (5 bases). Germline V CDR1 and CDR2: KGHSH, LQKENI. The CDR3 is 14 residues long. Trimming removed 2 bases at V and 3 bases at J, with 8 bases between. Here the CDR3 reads CASSPDRSGNTIYF. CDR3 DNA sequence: TGTGCCAGCTCACCAGACAGAAGTGGAAACACCATATATTTT.

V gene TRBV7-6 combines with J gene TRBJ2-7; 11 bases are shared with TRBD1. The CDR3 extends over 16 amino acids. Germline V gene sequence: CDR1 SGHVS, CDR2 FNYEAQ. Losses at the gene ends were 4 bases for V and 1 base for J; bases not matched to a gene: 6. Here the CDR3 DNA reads TGTGCCAGCAGCTCCGGGGGACAGGGGGGTTCCTACGAGCAGTACTTC. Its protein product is CASSSGGQGGSYEQYF.

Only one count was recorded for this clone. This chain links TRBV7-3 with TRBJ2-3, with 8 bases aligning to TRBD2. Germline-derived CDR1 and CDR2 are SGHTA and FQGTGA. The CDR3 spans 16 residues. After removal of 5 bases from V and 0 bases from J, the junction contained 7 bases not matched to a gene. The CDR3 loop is CASSRGGGGSTDTQYF. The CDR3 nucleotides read TGTGCCAGCAGCCGCGGCGGCGGGGGGAGCACAGATACGCAGTATTTT.

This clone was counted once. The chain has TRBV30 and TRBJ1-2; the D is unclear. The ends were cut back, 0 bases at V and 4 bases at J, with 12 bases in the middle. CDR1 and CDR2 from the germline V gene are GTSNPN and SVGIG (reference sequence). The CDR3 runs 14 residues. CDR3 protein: CAWSVLRGIYGYTF. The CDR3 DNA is TGTGCCTGGAGTGTACTACGGGGAATCTATGGCTACACCTTC. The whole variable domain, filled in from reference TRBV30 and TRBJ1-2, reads SQTIHQWPATLVQPVGSPLSLECTVEGTSNPNLYWYRQAAGRGLQLLFYSVGIGQISSEVPQNLSASRPQDRQFILSSKKLLLSDSGFYLCAWSVLRGIYGYTFGSGTRLTVV.

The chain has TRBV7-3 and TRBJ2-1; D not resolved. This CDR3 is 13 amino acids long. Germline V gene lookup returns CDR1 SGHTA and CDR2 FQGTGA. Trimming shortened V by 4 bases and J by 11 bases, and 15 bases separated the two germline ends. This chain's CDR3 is CASSSPPELKQFF. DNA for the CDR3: TGTGCCAGCAGCTCCCCGCCGGAGCTAAAGCAGTTCTTC.

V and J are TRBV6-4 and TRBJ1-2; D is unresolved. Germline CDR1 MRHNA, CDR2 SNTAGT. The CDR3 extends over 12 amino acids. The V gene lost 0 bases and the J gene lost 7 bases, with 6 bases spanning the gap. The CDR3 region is CASSDSAGGYTF. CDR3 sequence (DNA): TGTGCCAGCAGTGACTCGGCGGGTGGCTACACCTTC.

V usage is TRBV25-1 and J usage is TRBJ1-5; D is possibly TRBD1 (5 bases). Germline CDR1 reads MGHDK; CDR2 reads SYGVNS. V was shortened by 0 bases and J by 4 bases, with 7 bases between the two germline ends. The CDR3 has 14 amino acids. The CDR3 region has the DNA TGTGCCAGCAGTGAATATAGGACAAATCAGCCCCAGCATTTT. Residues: CASSEYRTNQPQHF.

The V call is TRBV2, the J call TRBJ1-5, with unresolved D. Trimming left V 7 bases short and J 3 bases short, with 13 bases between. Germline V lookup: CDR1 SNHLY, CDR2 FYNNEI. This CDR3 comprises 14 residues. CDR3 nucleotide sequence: TGTGCCAGCACCCAGAGGGAGAACAATCAGCCCCAGCATTTT. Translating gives CASTQRENNQPQHF.

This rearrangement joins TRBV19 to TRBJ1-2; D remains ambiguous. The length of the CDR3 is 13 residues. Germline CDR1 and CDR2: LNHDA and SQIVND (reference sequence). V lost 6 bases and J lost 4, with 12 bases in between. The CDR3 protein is CASRPDEIYGYTF. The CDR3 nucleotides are TGTGCCAGTAGACCCGATGAGATCTATGGCTACACCTTC.

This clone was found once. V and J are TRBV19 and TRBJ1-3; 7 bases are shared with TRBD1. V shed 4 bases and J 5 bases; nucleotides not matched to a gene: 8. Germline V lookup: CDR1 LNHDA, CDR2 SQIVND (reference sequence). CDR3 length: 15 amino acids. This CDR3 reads CASSTSGTARNTIYF. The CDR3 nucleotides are TGTGCCAGTAGTACGTCTGGGACAGCGAGAAACACCATATATTTT.

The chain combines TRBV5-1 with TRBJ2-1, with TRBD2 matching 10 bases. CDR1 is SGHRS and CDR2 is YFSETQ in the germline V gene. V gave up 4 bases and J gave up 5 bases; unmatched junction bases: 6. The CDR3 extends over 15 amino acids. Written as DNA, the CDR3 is TGCGCCAGCAGCCTGCTAGCGGGAGAGGACAATGAGCAGTTCTTC. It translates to CASSLLAGEDNEQFF. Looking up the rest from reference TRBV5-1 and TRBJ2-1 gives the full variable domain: KAGVTQTPRYLIKTRGQQVTLSCSPISGHRSVSWYQQTPGQGLQFLFEYFSETQRNKGNFPGRFSGRQFSNSRSEMNVSTLELGDSALYLCASSLLAGEDNEQFFGPGTRLTVL.

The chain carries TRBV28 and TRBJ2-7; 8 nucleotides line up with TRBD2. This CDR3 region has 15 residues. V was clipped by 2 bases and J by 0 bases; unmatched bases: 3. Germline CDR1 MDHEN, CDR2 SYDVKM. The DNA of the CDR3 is TGTGCCAGCAGTTTAGGCGGGGGGAACTCCTACGAGCAGTACTTC. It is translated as CASSLGGGNSYEQYF.

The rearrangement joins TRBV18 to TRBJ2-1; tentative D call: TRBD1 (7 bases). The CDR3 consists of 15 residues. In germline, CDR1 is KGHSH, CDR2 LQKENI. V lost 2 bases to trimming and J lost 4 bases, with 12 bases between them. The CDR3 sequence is CASSPSQGGYNEQFF. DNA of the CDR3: TGTGCCAGCTCACCAAGCCAGGGGGGATACAATGAGCAGTTCTTC.

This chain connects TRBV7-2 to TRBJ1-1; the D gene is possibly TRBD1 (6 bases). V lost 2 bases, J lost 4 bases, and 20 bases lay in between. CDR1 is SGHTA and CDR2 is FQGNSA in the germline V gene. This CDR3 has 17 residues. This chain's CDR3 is CASSLFWTAITVTEAFF. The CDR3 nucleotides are TGTGCCAGCAGCTTATTTTGGACAGCGATTACAGTCACTGAAGCTTTCTTT.

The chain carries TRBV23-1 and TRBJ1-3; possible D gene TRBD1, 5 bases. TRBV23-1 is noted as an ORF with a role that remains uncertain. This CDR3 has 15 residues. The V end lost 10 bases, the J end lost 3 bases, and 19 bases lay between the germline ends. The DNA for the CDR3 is TGCGCCACCTCGGACGCTCCAGGGCTTGGAAACACCATATATTTT. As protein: CATSDAPGLGNTIYF.